Listed here are 4 T cell receptor beta chains from one sample, sequenced in a study of regulatory T cells in long-lasting Graves disease. The time point here: persistent/refractory GD, antithyroid drugs over 5 years with positive TRAb. The authors made the TCR library using RNA they extracted from PBMCs. Both iRepertoire HTBI primers and Arm-PCR of CDR3 regions were used to build the TCR beta libraries. TCRdb passed the multiplex PCR reads through MiXCR, listing each CDR3 protein once. The table includes about 460,000 distinct CDR3 sequences, about 20% detected once. The sample in question was peripheral blood mononuclear cells (PBMCs), obtained when the disease was refractory, from a patient treated with antithyroid drugs. The source of these receptors is a female donor with Graves disease.

Notes on this clonotype: Relative to the germline gene, one junction end is altered; a read error may explain this. This sequence joins TRBV5-1 and TRBJ2-5; 8 bases are a match to TRBD2. The CDR3 totals 15 residues. Germline V gene data show CDR1 as SGHRS and CDR2 as YFSETQ. The CDR3 is CTSSLPIAGKETQYF. The DNA for the CDR3 is TGCACCAGCAGCCTACCTATAGCGGGGAAAGAGACCCAGTACTTC.

In this sample, this clonotype turned up a few times. V and J are TRBV12-3 or TRBV12-4 and TRBJ2-1, with D possibly matching TRBD2 (6 bases). The CDR3 sequence is 12 residues long. The V and J ends lost 5 bases and 9 bases respectively, with 11 bases between them. CDR3 protein: CASSPDGGEQFF. The DNA for the CDR3 is TGTGCCAGCAGTCCTGACGGGGGTGAGCAGTTCTTC.

The chain has TRBV9 and TRBJ1-2; D gene ambiguous. Germline loops: CDR1 SGDLS, CDR2 YYNGEE. With 4 bases removed from V and 2 bases from J, the gap between germline ends came to 9 bases. This CDR3 is built from 13 residues. CDR3 nucleotides: TGTGCCAGCAGCCAGACCGAAAACTATGGCTACACCTTC. As protein: CASSQTENYGYTF. Full variable domain (outside the CDR3, taken from reference TRBV9 and TRBJ1-2): DSGVTQTPKHLITATGQRVTLRCSPRSGDLSVYWYQQSLDQGLQFLIQYYNGEERAKGNILERFSAQQFPDLHSELNLSSLELGDSALYFCASSQTENYGYTFGSGTRLTVV.

This clonotype was seen at least ten times. The rearrangement joins TRBV10-3 to TRBJ1-1; 12 bases are shared with TRBD1. This CDR3 has 13 amino acids. The germline V gene encodes CDR1 ENHRY and CDR2 SYGVKD. The V and J ends lost 8 bases and 7 bases, in that order; junction bases with no gene match: 5. CDR3 coding DNA: TGTGCCATCGAGGGACAGGGGGCAAATGAAGCTTTCTTT. Its protein product is CAIEGQGANEAFF.